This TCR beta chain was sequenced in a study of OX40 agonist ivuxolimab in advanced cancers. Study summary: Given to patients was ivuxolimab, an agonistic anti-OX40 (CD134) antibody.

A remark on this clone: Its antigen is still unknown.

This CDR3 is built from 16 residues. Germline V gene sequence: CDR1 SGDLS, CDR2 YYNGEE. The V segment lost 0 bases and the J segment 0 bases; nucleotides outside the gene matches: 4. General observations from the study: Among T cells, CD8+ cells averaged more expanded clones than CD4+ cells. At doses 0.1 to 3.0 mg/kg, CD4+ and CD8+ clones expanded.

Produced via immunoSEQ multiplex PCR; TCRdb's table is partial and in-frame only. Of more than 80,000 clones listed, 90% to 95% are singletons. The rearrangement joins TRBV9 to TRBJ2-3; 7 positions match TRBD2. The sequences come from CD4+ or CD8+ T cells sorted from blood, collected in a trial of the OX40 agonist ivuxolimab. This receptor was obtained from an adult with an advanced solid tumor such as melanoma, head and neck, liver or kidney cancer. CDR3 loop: CASSVASGLSTDTQYF. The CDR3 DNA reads TGTGCCAGCAGCGTAGCTAGCGGATTAAGCACAGATACGCAGTATTTT.